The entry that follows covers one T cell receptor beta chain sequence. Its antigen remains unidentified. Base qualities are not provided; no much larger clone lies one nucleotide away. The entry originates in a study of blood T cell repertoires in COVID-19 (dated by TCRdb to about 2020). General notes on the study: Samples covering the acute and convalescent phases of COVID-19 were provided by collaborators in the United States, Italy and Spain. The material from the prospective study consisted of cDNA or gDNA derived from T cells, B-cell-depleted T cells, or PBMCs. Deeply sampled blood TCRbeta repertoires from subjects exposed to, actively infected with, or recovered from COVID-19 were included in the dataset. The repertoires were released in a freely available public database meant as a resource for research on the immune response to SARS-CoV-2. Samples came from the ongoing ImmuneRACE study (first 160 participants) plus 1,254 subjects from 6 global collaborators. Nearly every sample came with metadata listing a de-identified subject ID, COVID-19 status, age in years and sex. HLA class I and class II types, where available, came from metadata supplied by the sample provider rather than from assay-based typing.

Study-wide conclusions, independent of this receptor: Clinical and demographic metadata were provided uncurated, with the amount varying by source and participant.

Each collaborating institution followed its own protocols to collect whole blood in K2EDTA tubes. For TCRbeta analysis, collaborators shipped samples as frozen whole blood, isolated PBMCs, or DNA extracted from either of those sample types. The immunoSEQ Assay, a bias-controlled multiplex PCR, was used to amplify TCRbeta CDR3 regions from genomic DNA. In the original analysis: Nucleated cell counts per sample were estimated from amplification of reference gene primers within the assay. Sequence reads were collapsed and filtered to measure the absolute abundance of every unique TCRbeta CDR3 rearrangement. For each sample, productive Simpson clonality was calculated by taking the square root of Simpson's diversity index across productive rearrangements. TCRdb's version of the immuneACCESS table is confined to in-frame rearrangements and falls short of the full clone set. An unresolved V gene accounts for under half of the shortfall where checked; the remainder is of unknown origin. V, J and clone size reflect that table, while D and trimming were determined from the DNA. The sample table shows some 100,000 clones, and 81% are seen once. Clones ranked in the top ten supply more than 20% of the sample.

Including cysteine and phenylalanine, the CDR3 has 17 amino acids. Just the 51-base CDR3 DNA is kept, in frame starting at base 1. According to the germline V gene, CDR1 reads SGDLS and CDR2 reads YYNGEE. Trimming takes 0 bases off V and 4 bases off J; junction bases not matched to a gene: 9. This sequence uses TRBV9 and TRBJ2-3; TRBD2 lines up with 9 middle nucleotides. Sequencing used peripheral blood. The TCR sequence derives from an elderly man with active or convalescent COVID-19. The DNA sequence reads TGTGCCAGCAGCGTAGGGGGTAGCGGGGGCCCCCCAGATACGCAGTATTTT. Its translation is CASSVGGSGGPPDTQYF.